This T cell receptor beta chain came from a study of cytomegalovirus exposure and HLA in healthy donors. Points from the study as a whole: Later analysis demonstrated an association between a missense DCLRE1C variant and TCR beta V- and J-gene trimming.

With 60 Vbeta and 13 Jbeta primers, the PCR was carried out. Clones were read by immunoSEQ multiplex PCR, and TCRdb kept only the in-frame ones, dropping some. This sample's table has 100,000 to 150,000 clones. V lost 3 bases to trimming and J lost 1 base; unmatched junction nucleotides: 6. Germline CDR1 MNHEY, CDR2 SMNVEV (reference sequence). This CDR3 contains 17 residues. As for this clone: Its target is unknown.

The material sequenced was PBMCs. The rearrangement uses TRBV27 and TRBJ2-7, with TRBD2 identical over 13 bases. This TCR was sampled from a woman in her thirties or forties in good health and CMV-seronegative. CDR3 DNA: TGTGCCAGCAGTTTCCGTGGGACTAGCGGGAATTCCTACGAGCAGTACTTC. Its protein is CASSFRGTSGNSYEQYF.